Listed below are T cell receptor beta chains from one sample, sequenced in a study of response to subunit inactivated influenza vaccine. One entry per CDR3 protein results from TCRdb running MiXCR on the RT-PCR reads. The sample comprises 650,000 to 700,000 distinct CDR3 sequences, about 15% of which are singletons, and roughly 12% rests with the top ten. This sample comprised PBMCs from blood, obtained 11 to 12 days after vaccination. All receptors come from a man aged 45-60 years who received an inactivated influenza vaccine. Both conserved end residues are part of each CDR3. A D gene is named only where the DNA matches it firmly. Clone size, where shown, is once, few, many, or a class for clones that have expanded.

j_call,clone_size,v_call,d_call,cdr3_aa,cdr3_nt
TRBJ2-3,NA,TRBV20-1,TRBD2,CSAGGLAVSSTDTQYF,TGCAGTGCTGGGGGACTAGCGGTCTCTAGCACAGATACGCAGTATTTT
TRBJ2-5,few,TRBV18,NA,CASSPQANYQETQYF,TGTGCCAGCTCACCACAGGCAAATTACCAAGAGACCCAGTACTTC
TRBJ1-1,few,TRBV3-1,NA,CASSQLQGDTEAFF,TGTGCCAGCAGCCAGTTACAGGGTGACACTGAAGCTTTCTTT
TRBJ1-1,many,TRBV12-3/TRBV12-4,TRBD1,CASSPGQAWGNTEAFF,TGTGCCAGCAGTCCTGGACAGGCCTGGGGGAACACTGAAGCTTTCTTT
TRBJ2-7,many,TRBV29-1,NA,CSVDTPYEQYF,TGCAGCGTTGACACCCCATACGAGCAGTACTTC
TRBJ1-4,NA,TRBV20-1,TRBD1,CSAAQGAANEKLFF,TGCAGTGCTGCACAGGGGGCCGCTAATGAAAAACTGTTTTTT
TRBJ2-7,NA,TRBV10-3,TRBD2,CAISDVAGVLPFSYEQYF,TGTGCCATCAGTGACGTAGCGGGAGTACTCCCTTTCTCCTACGAGCAGTACTTC
TRBJ2-5,NA,TRBV20-1,NA,CSATRHVRETQYF,TGCAGTGCCACCCGACATGTACGGGAGACCCAGTACTTC
TRBJ2-7,NA,TRBV18,TRBD1,CASSVPGQGSHEQYF,TGTGCCAGCTCAGTACCGGGACAGGGTTCCCACGAGCAGTACTTC
TRBJ2-1,few,TRBV4-3,NA,CASSHTLWPTYNEQFF,TGCGCCAGCAGCCATACTCTCTGGCCGACCTACAATGAGCAGTTCTTC
TRBJ2-2,NA,TRBV12-3/TRBV12-4,TRBD1,CASSLAAQGAGVGELFF,TGTGCCAGCAGTTTAGCGGCGCAGGGGGCAGGTGTTGGGGAGCTGTTTTTT
TRBJ2-7,few,TRBV20-1,TRBD1,CSALPDRGLNEQYF,TGCAGTGCACTACCGGACAGGGGGCTAAACGAGCAGTACTTC
TRBJ2-3,many,TRBV28,NA,CAPTRGGPDTQYF,TGTGCCCCGACGAGGGGTGGGCCGGATACGCAGTATTTT
TRBJ2-1,NA,TRBV5-5,NA,CASSLEQVAYNEQFF,TGTGCCAGCAGCTTGGAACAGGTGGCCTACAATGAGCAGTTCTTC
TRBJ2-3,few,TRBV28,TRBD1,CASSTGTGVGATDTQYF,TGTGCCAGCAGTACCGGGACAGGGGTAGGGGCCACAGATACGCAGTATTTT
TRBJ2-1,few,TRBV12-3/TRBV12-4,TRBD1,CASSLWTGLHNEQFF,TGTGCCAGCAGCCTTTGGACAGGGCTCCACAATGAGCAGTTCTTC
TRBJ1-1,few,TRBV6-2/TRBV6-3,NA,CASSYGTLNTEAFF,TGTGCCAGCAGTTATGGAACCTTGAACACTGAAGCTTTCTTT
TRBJ2-5,NA,TRBV6-1,NA,CASSDRKIQETQYF,TGTGCCAGCAGTGACAGGAAAATCCAAGAGACCCAGTACTTC
TRBJ2-7,few,TRBV12-3/TRBV12-4,TRBD1,CASSLEGAGGYEQYF,TGTGCCAGCAGTTTAGAGGGGGCTGGTGGCTACGAGCAGTACTTC
TRBJ2-2,few,TRBV7-9,NA,CASGPFGPSNTGELFF,TGTGCCAGCGGCCCTTTCGGGCCCTCGAACACCGGGGAGCTGTTTTTT
TRBJ2-1,few,TRBV20-1,TRBD2,CSARDPAGGVSNEQFF,TGCAGTGCTAGAGATCCCGCGGGGGGAGTGAGCAATGAGCAGTTCTTC
TRBJ2-1,NA,TRBV12-3/TRBV12-4,TRBD2,CASRISGAYNEQFF,TGTGCCAGCAGGATTAGCGGGGCCTACAATGAGCAGTTCTTC
TRBJ2-7,NA,TRBV7-2,TRBD2,CASSRGTTTYEQYF,TGTGCCAGCAGCCGTGGGACTACAACCTACGAGCAGTACTTC
TRBJ2-1,NA,TRBV11-2,NA,CASSLNVGPTKEQFF,TGTGCCAGCAGCTTAAATGTCGGGCCTACTAAGGAGCAGTTCTTC
TRBJ2-1,NA,TRBV20-1,NA,CSAHLSDRSYNEQFF,TGCAGTGCTCACCTTTCCGACAGGTCGTACAATGAGCAGTTCTTC
TRBJ1-1,once,TRBV7-3,NA,CASSLGITEAFF,TGTGCCAGCAGCTTAGGGATTACTGAAGCTTTCTTT
TRBJ2-7,NA,TRBV14,TRBD1,CASSQDRGSEQYF,TGTGCCAGCAGCCAAGACAGGGGGAGCGAGCAGTACTTC
TRBJ2-7,NA,TRBV15,NA,CATSRDPGISRERYF,TGTGCCACCAGCAGAGATCCAGGGATTAGCCGGGAGCGATACTTC
TRBJ2-5,NA,TRBV24-1,NA,CATSDPRTVQETQYF,TGTGCCACCAGTGACCCCCGGACAGTACAAGAGACCCAGTACTTC
TRBJ2-3,NA,TRBV10-3,TRBD2,CAISFSGRDTDTQYF,TGTGCCATCAGTTTTAGCGGGAGGGACACAGATACGCAGTATTTT
TRBJ2-3,few,TRBV15,NA,CATSLERLTDTQYF,TGTGCCACCAGTCTGGAGCGGCTCACAGATACGCAGTATTTT
TRBJ1-2,NA,TRBV29-1,NA,CSVEARGGEIGYTF,TGCAGCGTTGAAGCCCGTGGGGGGGAGATTGGCTACACCTTC
TRBJ1-5,NA,TRBV3-1,NA,CASSFIGCQGTEYNQPQHF,TGTGCCAGCAGCTTCATCGGGTGTCAAGGGACGGAATACAATCAGCCCCAGCATTTT